A single sample is the source of the 15 T cell receptor beta chains below, sequenced in a study of T cells in localized non-small cell lung cancer. Profiled with immunoSEQ multiplex PCR; TCRdb holds only in-frame clones, not every one. The data show some 1,000 clones, with roughly 20% seen just once and about a fifth held by the top ten. The sequenced sample was lung tumor tissue, obtained before any cancer treatment. These receptors all stem from a male donor aged 60 or older with stage I squamous cell lung carcinoma.

The chain couples TRBV18 to TRBJ2-5; D call uncertain. CDR1 and CDR2 (germline): KGHSH, LQKENI. The length of the CDR3 is 13 residues. Between the trimmed V and J ends, which lost 2 bases and 4 bases, there was a span of 8 bases. CDR3 DNA sequence: TGTGCCAGCTCACCAGGGCACCGAGAGACCCAGTACTTC. This sequence encodes CASSPGHRETQYF. Using reference TRBV18 and TRBJ2-5 for the parts outside the CDR3, the full variable domain is NAGVMQNPRHLVRRRGQEARLRCSPMKGHSHVYWYRQLPEEGLKFMVYLQKENIIDESGMPKERFSAEFPKEGPSILRIQQVVRGDSAAYFCASSPGHRETQYFGPGTRLLVL.

This clone was observed a few times. The chain is built from TRBV11-3 and TRBJ2-3, with TRBD2 identical over 12 bases. The CDR3 has 15 residues. J gave up 8 bases and V 5 bases, and 8 bases lay outside the gene matches. Germline V gene lookup returns CDR1 SGHNT and CDR2 YENEEA. The CDR3 nucleotides are TGTGCCAGCAGCCACCCGACTAGCGGGAGCCTTACGCAGTATTTT. It encodes CASSHPTSGSLTQYF.

This clone qualifies as large. The V gene is TRBV11-3, the J gene TRBJ1-2; D gene uncertain. CDR1 is SGHNT, CDR2 YENEEA, per germline. CDR3 length equals 14 residues. Trimming removed 3 bases at V and 0 bases at J, with 8 bases between. CDR3 residues: CASSFDNANYGYTF. CDR3 DNA sequence: TGTGCCAGCAGCTTTGACAACGCTAACTATGGCTACACCTTC.

The chain combines TRBV18 with TRBJ2-5; D is unresolved. Trimming took 0 bases from V and 7 from J, leaving 15 bases between them. Per the germline V gene, CDR1 is KGHSH and CDR2 is LQKENI. The CDR3 is made up of 15 amino acids. CDR3 amino acids: CASSPPGTERGTQYF. The CDR3 DNA reads as TGTGCCAGCTCACCACCGGGAACCGAACGCGGGACCCAGTACTTC.

The chain combines TRBV5-1 with TRBJ2-1; a weak D match, TRBD2 (6 bases). Germline values: CDR1 SGHRS, CDR2 YFSETQ. Trimming pared 4 bases from V and 9 bases from J, leaving 17 bases between. The CDR3 contains 14 residues. The CDR3 spells CASSETGAKTEQFF. The CDR3, as DNA: TGCGCCAGCAGCGAAACGGGAGCCAAAACTGAGCAGTTCTTC.

This clone was seen a handful of times. V and J are TRBV30 and TRBJ2-3; 9 positions agree with TRBD2. The germline V gene encodes CDR1 GTSNPN and CDR2 SVGIG (reference sequence). This CDR3 region has 14 residues. V lost 2 bases and J lost 6; bases outside the gene matches: 6. CDR3 loop: CAWSYTSGLDTQYF. The CDR3 nucleotides read TGTGCCTGGAGTTATACTAGCGGGTTGGATACGCAGTATTTT.

The chain links TRBV11-3 to TRBJ1-3; D remains unclear. The CDR3 contains 16 residues. Trimming took off 3 bases at V and 3 bases at J, with 15 bases between the two ends. Germline V gene lookup returns CDR1 SGHNT and CDR2 YENEEA. CDR3 in amino acids: CASSLGTGRSGNTIYF. The CDR3 nucleotides are TGTGCCAGCAGCTTGGGTACGGGCCGAAGTGGAAACACCATATATTTT.

This clone was detected a few times. The chain recombines TRBV9 with TRBJ1-2; D not certain. The CDR3 loop spans 15 amino acids. V was clipped by 2 bases and J by 0 bases, with 11 bases between them. The germline V gene has CDR1 SGDLS and CDR2 YYNGEE. CDR3 DNA: TGTGCCAGCAGCGTGGACGGGCTGGCTAACTATGGCTACACCTTC. This sequence encodes CASSVDGLANYGYTF.

The DNA for the CDR3 is TGTGCCAGCAGCACAGACAGATTCCCTTATGGCTACACCTTC. Amino acids: CASSTDRFPYGYTF. The chain has TRBV6-7 and TRBJ1-2; perhaps TRBD1 as D (5 bases). TRBV6-7 is an ORF; its function is uncertain. Trimming pared 6 bases from V and 5 bases from J, leaving 16 bases between. This CDR3 is 14 amino acids long.

The chain uses TRBV11-3 and TRBJ2-2, with 9 bases aligning to TRBD1. The CDR3 runs to 14 residues. With 6 bases clipped from V and 4 bases from J, the junction kept 3 bases outside the gene matches. Germline CDR1 is SGHNT and CDR2 is YENEEA. In DNA form, the CDR3 reads TGTGCCAGCAGGGGACAGGGTTTCACCGGGGAGCTGTTTTTT. It is translated as CASRGQGFTGELFF.

This clone was observed a handful of times. The chain combines TRBV9 with TRBJ2-5, with D tentatively TRBD1 (5 bases). The V end was cut by 5 bases, the J end by 7 bases, with 18 bases between. Per germline, CDR1 SGDLS and CDR2 YYNGEE. CDR3 length equals 14 residues. CDR3 amino acids: CASRETVTAGTQYF. Written as DNA, the CDR3 is TGTGCCAGCAGGGAGACAGTGACCGCTGGGACCCAGTACTTC.

The sample holds a few counts of this clone. The chain combines TRBV15 with TRBJ2-7; TRBD2 might be the D (6 bases). The CDR3 consists of 16 residues. Germline CDR1 and CDR2: LNHNV and YYDKDF (reference sequence). Trimming stripped 0 bases from V and 1 base from J, with 13 bases between. The CDR3, as DNA: TGTGCCACCAGCAGAGATGGGACTGCCCTTTCCTACGAGCAGTACTTC. This translates into CATSRDGTALSYEQYF.

This sequence joins TRBV19 and TRBJ1-2, with 7 bases matching TRBD1. The V gene's germline CDR1 is LNHDA and CDR2 SQIVND (reference sequence). The CDR3 consists of 14 residues. Trimming at V came to 5 bases and at J to 3 bases, leaving 6 bases not matched to a gene. CDR3 sequence: CASSLGQTDYGYTF. In DNA, the CDR3 is TGTGCCAGTAGTCTGGGACAGACCGACTATGGCTACACCTTC.

This clone is large within its sample. J is TRBJ2-7 and V is TRBV11-3, with 11 nucleotides matching TRBD1. The germline V gene encodes CDR1 SGHNT and CDR2 YENEEA. The CDR3 sequence is 14 residues long. V shed 6 bases and J 2 bases; nucleotides not matched to a gene: 3. The CDR3 DNA is TGTGCCAGCAGTCGGGGACAGGGGGCCTACGAGCAGTACTTC. It is translated as CASSRGQGAYEQYF.

This clone has only a few counts. The chain joins TRBV6-8 to TRBJ2-2; D is possibly TRBD2 (6 bases). The V gene lost 4 bases and the J gene lost 6 bases, with 15 bases spanning the gap. Per the germline V gene, CDR1 is MNHGY and CDR2 is SAAAGT. The CDR3 totals 15 residues. CDR3 sequence reads: CASSFWDSRPGELFF. The CDR3 DNA follows: TGTGCCAGCAGTTTCTGGGACTCCCGGCCCGGGGAGCTGTTTTTT.